This T cell receptor (beta chain) came from a study of CD4 T cells in relation to SARS-CoV-2 and coronaviruses. Turning to the study itself: Negative control cultures got HIV-1 Nef peptides or no peptide. Findings of the study overall: Crossreactivity was assessed only for spike protein, not other viral proteins.

Germline CDR1 is SGHTA and CDR2 is FQGNSA. Trimming cost V 1 base and J 6 bases; bases outside gene matches: 10. The CDR3 has 16 residues. CD4+ T cells from unexposed donors were obtained before the COVID-19 pandemic (2011-2018). CD4+ T cells were isolated from the cells after around eleven days of culture. As cell numbers allowed, unexposed-donor CD4+ T cells faced SARS-CoV-2 S/N and four cold-coronavirus spikes. In regard to this clone: Its antigen is undetermined.

TCRdb keeps only in-frame clones here, not all; method: immunoSEQ multiplex PCR. The table shows approximately 16,000 clones, with around 77% occurring only once. The sequenced sample consisted of CD4+ T cells from PBMCs, cultured in vitro. This chain links TRBV7-2 with TRBJ2-7; 9 bases are a match to TRBD2. The receptor comes from a human donor in good health. CDR3 sequence reads: CASSLVPLAGVTEQYF. For the CDR3, the DNA is TGTGCCAGCAGCTTAGTCCCTTTAGCGGGAGTGACCGAGCAGTACTTC.